This T cell receptor beta chain comes out of a study of OX40 agonist ivuxolimab in advanced cancers. Turning to the study itself: Earlier treatment with anti-PD-1, anti-PD-L1 or anti-CTLA-4 was permitted, and roughly 40% had received some.

Sequencing was performed with immunoSEQ multiplex PCR; in TCRdb, only in-frame clones are kept and a portion is missing. The repertoire holds tens of thousands of clones, with roughly 90% as singletons. The table lists this clone with a count of one. Its matching antigen is unknown. General study points: On average, CD8+ T cells had more expanded clones than CD4+.

The germline gives CDR1 LGHNA, CDR2 YSLEER. The germline V and J ends were trimmed by 0 bases and 5 bases, with 17 bases remaining between them. CDR3 length: 17 amino acids. Autoimmune disease history or systemic immunosuppression led to patients being barred. The V call is TRBV4-3, the J call TRBJ2-1, with a weak D call TRBD2 (6 bases). The sequence came from an adult with an advanced solid tumor such as melanoma, head and neck, liver or kidney cancer. This specimen was CD4+ or CD8+ T cells sorted from blood, taken in a trial of the OX40 agonist ivuxolimab. Here the CDR3 DNA reads TGCGCCAGCAGCCAAGATAGGACGGGAGTAGGGAACAATGAGCAGTTCTTC. Translated: CASSQDRTGVGNNEQFF.